The 15 T cell receptor beta chains in this list originate from one sample, sequenced in a study of OX40 agonist ivuxolimab in advanced cancers. The repertoire was sequenced with immunoSEQ multiplex PCR; TCRdb's copy has only in-frame clones and lacks some. The table records under 90,000 clones, more than 70% of them present only once. This specimen was CD4+ or CD8+ T cells sorted from blood, taken in a trial of the OX40 agonist ivuxolimab. The receptor source for this set is an adult with an advanced solid tumor such as melanoma, head and neck, liver or kidney cancer.

This clone was recorded a few times. This chain uses TRBV29-1 with TRBJ1-1; D is ambiguous. V was trimmed by 6 bases and J by 1 base, leaving 6 bases between them. From germline, CDR1 is SQVTM and CDR2 ANQGSEA. The CDR3 is 11 amino acids. The CDR3 sequence is CSVKQNTEAFF. In DNA, the CDR3 is TGCAGCGTGAAGCAGAACACTGAAGCTTTCTTT.

The gene calls are TRBV7-9 and TRBJ2-7, with TRBD2 identical over 10 bases. Losses at the gene ends were 4 bases for V and 2 bases for J; bases not matched to a gene: 5. This CDR3 comprises 15 residues. Germline lookup yields CDR1 SEHNR and CDR2 FQNEAQ (reference sequence). The CDR3 sequence: CASSSLAGGTYEQYF. The CDR3 coding sequence is TGTGCCAGCAGCTCTTTAGCGGGGGGTACCTACGAGCAGTACTTC.

The V call is TRBV7-9, the J call TRBJ2-6, with TRBD1 matching 7 bases. Germline V CDR1 and CDR2: SEHNR, FQNEAQ (reference sequence). V lost 5 bases to trimming and J lost 0 bases; unmatched junction nucleotides: 4. The CDR3 extends over 16 amino acids. CDR3 in amino acids: CASSPSGGSGANVLTF. For the CDR3, the DNA is TGTGCCAGCAGCCCCTCAGGGGGCTCTGGGGCCAACGTCCTGACTTTC.

The chain combines TRBV4-2 with TRBJ2-2; 9 bases are shared with TRBD1. The CDR3 has 18 amino acids. The V gene end was trimmed by 0 bases and the J gene end by 10 bases; junction bases not matched to a gene: 15. Germline V CDR1 and CDR2: LGHNA, YNFKEQ. The CDR3 DNA reads TGTGCCAGCAGCCAAGATTTAAGCGGGACAGGGCTGTCTGAGGAGCTGTTTTTT. This gives the protein CASSQDLSGTGLSEELFF.

The V gene is TRBV5-1, the J gene TRBJ1-6, with a weak D call TRBD1 (6 bases). Germline V gives CDR1 SGHRS, CDR2 YFSETQ. Trimming cost V 3 bases and J 9 bases, with 16 bases left between them. The CDR3 totals 15 residues. CDR3 sequence: CASSSLQGKGSPLHF. CDR3 nucleotide sequence: TGCGCCAGCAGCTCGTTACAGGGAAAGGGTTCACCCCTCCACTTT.

In nucleotides, the CDR3 is TGTGCCACCAGCAGATCCGGGACAGAGCGCGAGCAGTACTTC. This gives the protein CATSRSGTEREQYF. This chain uses TRBV15 with TRBJ2-7, with 7 positions matching TRBD1. V dropped 2 bases and J dropped 6; count of bases not matched to a gene: 7. In germline, CDR1 is LNHNV, CDR2 YYDKDF (reference sequence). The CDR3 contains 14 residues.

J is TRBJ2-7 and V is TRBV27, with D unclear. The CDR3 spans 12 residues. Germline V gene lookup returns CDR1 MNHEY and CDR2 SMNVEV (reference sequence). V shed 6 bases and J shed 4 bases, with 10 bases lying between them. CDR3 protein: CASSPGRYEQYF. The CDR3 coding sequence is TGTGCCAGCAGCCCTGGCAGGTACGAGCAGTACTTC.

This clone was seen just once. This rearrangement joins TRBV27 to TRBJ1-5; TRBD1 matches at 10 bases. V lost 6 bases and J lost 6; bases outside the gene matches: 20. CDR1 and CDR2 from the germline V gene are MNHEY and SMNVEV (reference sequence). This CDR3 region has 19 residues. This chain's CDR3 is CASRLGSLPGTGDSQPQHF. Here the CDR3 DNA reads TGTGCCAGCAGGCTTGGGTCTCTCCCCGGGACAGGGGATTCTCAGCCCCAGCATTTT.

The chain recombines TRBV4-2 with TRBJ2-5; a weak D match, TRBD2 (6 bases). The CDR3 extends over 14 amino acids. Germline values: CDR1 LGHNA, CDR2 YNFKEQ. V dropped 1 base and J dropped 2 bases, with 8 bases sitting between them. CDR3 region: CASSQAEGQETQYF. DNA of the CDR3: TGTGCCAGCAGCCAAGCGGAGGGGCAAGAGACCCAGTACTTC.

This clone has just one count. The V and J genes are TRBV14 and TRBJ2-7; TRBD2 matches at 8 bases. CDR3 size: 16 residues. Losses at the gene ends were 4 bases for V and 1 base for J; bases not matched to a gene: 9. Germline V CDR1 and CDR2: SGHDN, FVKESK. The CDR3 is CASSLLAGGQSYEQYF. The DNA of the CDR3 is TGTGCCAGCAGCCTCCTGGCGGGGGGCCAATCCTACGAGCAGTACTTC.

The rearrangement uses TRBV7-2 and TRBJ1-3, with D unclear. This CDR3 comprises 13 residues. Trimming took off 2 bases at V and 6 bases at J, with 8 bases between the two ends. The germline V gene has CDR1 SGHTA and CDR2 FQGNSA. CDR3 sequence: CASSLSGENTIYF. The CDR3 DNA reads as TGTGCCAGCAGCTTATCCGGTGAAAACACCATATATTTT.

The sample holds many counts of this clone. The V gene is TRBV19, the J gene TRBJ1-2; a weak D match, TRBD1 (5 bases). This CDR3 is 10 amino acids long. Germline CDR1 and CDR2: LNHDA and SQIVND (reference sequence). V shed 8 bases and J shed 5 bases, with 6 bases lying between them. Here the CDR3 DNA reads TGTGCCAGTGGACATTATGGCTACACCTTC. This sequence encodes CASGHYGYTF.

The V call is TRBV2, the J call TRBJ2-1; TRBD1 matches at 9 bases. The V gene end was trimmed by 7 bases and the J gene end by 4 bases; junction bases not matched to a gene: 2. CDR1 and CDR2 (germline): SNHLY, FYNNEI. This CDR3 is built from 13 residues. Here the CDR3 reads CASKGTGYNEQFF. The DNA for the CDR3 is TGTGCCAGCAAAGGGACAGGGTACAATGAGCAGTTCTTC.

The chain has TRBV27 and TRBJ2-1, with 9 nucleotides matching TRBD2. Germline V lookup: CDR1 MNHEY, CDR2 SMNVEV (reference sequence). J gave up 6 bases and V 8 bases, and 2 bases lay outside the gene matches. The CDR3 sequence is 12 residues long. This CDR3 reads CASAGGSNEQFF. For the CDR3, the DNA is TGTGCCAGCGCGGGGGGGTCCAATGAGCAGTTCTTC.

This chain connects TRBV5-1 to TRBJ1-1; maybe TRBD1 (5 bases). The germline V gene has CDR1 SGHRS and CDR2 YFSETQ. The CDR3 is 13 residues long. Trimming took 0 bases from V and 8 from J, leaving 11 bases between them. In nucleotides, the CDR3 is TGCGCCAGCAGCTTGGAGTGGGGCGGCGAAGCTTTCTTT. Amino acid sequence: CASSLEWGGEAFF.